This TCR beta chain originates from a study of cytotoxic CD8 clonotypes in ibrutinib-treated CLL. About the research overall: Among the patients, about a dozen presented as relapsed/refractory and about 15 as treatment-naive; 17 to 18 showed unmutated IGHV. Study results and caveats: At ibrutinib response, clonality increased, and at progression it declined back toward baseline. The public clonotypes identified were infrequent and showed contraction or stability on treatment.

This CDR3 is built from 18 residues. Trimming cost V 5 bases and J 4 bases; bases outside gene matches: 19. Germline loops: CDR1 SGHNT, CDR2 YENEEA. About this clone: The antigen remains undetermined.

Library input was 1.5 to 2 micrograms of DNA from cryopreserved PBMCs. This table comes from immunoSEQ multiplex PCR, and its TCRdb copy is limited to in-frame clones, with some not included. Of some 150,000 clones listed, about 80% are singletons. The chain is built from TRBV11-3 and TRBJ1-1; 7 nucleotides match TRBD1. Material: PBMCs, obtained after 12 months of ibrutinib treatment. The source of this sequence is a human donor with chronic lymphocytic leukemia. In nucleotides, the CDR3 is TGTGCCAGCAGCCGAAGAGCAACAGGGGAAGGTCTCAGCACTGAAGCTTTCTTT. Encoded protein: CASSRRATGEGLSTEAFF.